The present entry profiles one TCR beta chain with its context. V trimming: 4 bases; J trimming: 7 bases; junction bases outside the gene matches: 6. CDR3 length equals 15 residues. Looked up from germline, CDR1 is SGHDT and CDR2 is YYEEEE. These data are taken from a study of T cell changes during pregnancy in multiple sclerosis. This table comes from immunoSEQ multiplex PCR, and its TCRdb copy is limited to in-frame clones, with some not included. Altogether 90,000 to 95,000 clones are present, 85% to 95% being singletons, with the ten largest covering roughly 4%. This clonotype was obtained from a female donor with multiple sclerosis, enrolled in a pregnancy study. This specimen consisted of peripheral blood, obtained in the first trimester of pregnancy. V gene TRBV5-6 combines with J gene TRBJ2-2; 11 bases agree with TRBD1. The CDR3 bases are TGTGCCAGCAGCCCCGGACAGGGGGCGATCGGGGAGCTGTTTTTT. It codes for CASSPGQGAIGELFF.